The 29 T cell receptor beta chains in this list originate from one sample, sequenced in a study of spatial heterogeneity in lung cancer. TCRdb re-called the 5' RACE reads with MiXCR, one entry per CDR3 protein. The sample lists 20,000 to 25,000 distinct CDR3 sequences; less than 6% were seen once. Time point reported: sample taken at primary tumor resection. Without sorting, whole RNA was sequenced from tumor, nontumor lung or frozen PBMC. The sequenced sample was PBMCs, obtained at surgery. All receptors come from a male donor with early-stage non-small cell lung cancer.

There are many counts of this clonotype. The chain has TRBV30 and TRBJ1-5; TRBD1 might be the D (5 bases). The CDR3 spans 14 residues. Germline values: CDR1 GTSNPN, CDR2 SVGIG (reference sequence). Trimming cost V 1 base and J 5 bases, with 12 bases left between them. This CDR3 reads CAWSAAGYYQPQHF. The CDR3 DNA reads TGTGCCTGGAGTGCCGCAGGGTACTATCAGCCCCAGCATTTT.

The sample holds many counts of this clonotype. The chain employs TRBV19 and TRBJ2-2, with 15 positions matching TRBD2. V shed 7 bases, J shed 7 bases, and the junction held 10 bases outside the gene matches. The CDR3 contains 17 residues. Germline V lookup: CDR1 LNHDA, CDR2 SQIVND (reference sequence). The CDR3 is CASNQPGLAGGGGELFF. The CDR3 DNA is TGTGCCAGTAATCAGCCGGGACTAGCGGGAGGTGGCGGGGAGCTGTTTTTT.

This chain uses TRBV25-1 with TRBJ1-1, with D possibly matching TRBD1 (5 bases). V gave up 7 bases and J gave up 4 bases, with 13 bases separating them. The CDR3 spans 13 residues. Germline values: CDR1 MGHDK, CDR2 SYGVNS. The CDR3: CASTQGEATEAFF. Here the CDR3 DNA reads TGTGCCAGCACCCAGGGAGAGGCCACTGAAGCTTTCTTT.

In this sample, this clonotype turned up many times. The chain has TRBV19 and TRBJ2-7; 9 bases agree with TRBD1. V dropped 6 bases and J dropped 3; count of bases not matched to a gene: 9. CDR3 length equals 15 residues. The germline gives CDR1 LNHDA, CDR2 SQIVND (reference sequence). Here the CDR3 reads CASSLGQGRIYEQYF. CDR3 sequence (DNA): TGTGCCAGTAGCCTCGGACAGGGGAGGATCTACGAGCAGTACTTC.

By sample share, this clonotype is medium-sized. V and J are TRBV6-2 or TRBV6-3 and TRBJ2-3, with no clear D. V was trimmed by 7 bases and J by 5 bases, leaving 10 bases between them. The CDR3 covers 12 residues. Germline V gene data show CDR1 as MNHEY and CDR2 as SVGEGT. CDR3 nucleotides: TGTGCCAGCAAGTTCGGCGGAGATACGCAGTATTTT. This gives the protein CASKFGGDTQYF.

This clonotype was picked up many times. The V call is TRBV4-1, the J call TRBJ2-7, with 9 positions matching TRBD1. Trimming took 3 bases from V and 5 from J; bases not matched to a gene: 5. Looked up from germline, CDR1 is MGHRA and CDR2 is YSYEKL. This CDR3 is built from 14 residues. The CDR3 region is CASSQAQGAHEQYF. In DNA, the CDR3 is TGCGCCAGCAGCCAGGCACAGGGGGCCCACGAGCAGTACTTC.

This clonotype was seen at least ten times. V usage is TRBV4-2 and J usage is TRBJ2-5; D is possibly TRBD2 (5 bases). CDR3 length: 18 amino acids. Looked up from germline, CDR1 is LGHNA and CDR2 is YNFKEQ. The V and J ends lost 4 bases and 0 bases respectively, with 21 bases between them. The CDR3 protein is CASSLPGGNPGYQETQYF. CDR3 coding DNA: TGTGCCAGCAGCCTTCCAGGTGGTAACCCGGGGTACCAAGAGACCCAGTACTTC.

The CDR3 DNA is TGTGCCAGCAGCTTGGGGGTTCCCAATGAGCAGTTCTTC. It codes for CASSLGVPNEQFF. The chain has TRBV5-6 and TRBJ2-1; D remains unclear. Trimming stripped 0 bases from V and 6 bases from J, with 7 bases between. Germline loops: CDR1 SGHDT, CDR2 YYEEEE. The CDR3 loop spans 13 amino acids.

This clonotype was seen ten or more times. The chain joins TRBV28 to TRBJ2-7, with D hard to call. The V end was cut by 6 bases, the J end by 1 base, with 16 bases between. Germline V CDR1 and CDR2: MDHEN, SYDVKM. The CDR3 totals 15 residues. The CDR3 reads CASRSQGYLSYEQYF. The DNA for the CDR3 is TGTGCCAGCAGGTCCCAAGGGTACTTATCCTACGAGCAGTACTTC.

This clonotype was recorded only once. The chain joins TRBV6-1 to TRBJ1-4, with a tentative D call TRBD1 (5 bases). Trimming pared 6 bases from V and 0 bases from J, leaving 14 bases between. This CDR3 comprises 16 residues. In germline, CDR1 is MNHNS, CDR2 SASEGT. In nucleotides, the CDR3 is TGTGCCAGCAGGGATCCGGGCAGGGCAACTAATGAAAAACTGTTTTTT. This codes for CASRDPGRATNEKLFF.

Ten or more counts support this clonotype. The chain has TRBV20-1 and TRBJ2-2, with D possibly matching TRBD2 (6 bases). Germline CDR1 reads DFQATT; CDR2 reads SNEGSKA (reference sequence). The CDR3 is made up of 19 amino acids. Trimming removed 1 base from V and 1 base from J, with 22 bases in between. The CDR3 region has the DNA TGCAGTGCTAGAGCCCTGAACCGGACTAAAACCCTGAACACCGGGGAGCTGTTTTTT. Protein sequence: CSARALNRTKTLNTGELFF.

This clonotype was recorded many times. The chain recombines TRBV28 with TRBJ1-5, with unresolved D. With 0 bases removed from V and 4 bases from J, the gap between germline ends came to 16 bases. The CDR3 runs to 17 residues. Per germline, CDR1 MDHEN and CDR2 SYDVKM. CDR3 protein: CASSLWTGGRLNQPQHF. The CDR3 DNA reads TGTGCCAGCAGTTTATGGACGGGAGGACGGCTTAATCAGCCCCAGCATTTT.

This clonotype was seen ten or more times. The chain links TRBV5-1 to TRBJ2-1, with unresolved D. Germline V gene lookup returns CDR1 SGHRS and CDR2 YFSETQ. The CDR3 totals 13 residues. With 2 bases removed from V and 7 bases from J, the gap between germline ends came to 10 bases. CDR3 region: CASSFGNRNEQFF. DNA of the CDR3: TGCGCCAGCAGCTTCGGTAATAGAAATGAGCAGTTCTTC.

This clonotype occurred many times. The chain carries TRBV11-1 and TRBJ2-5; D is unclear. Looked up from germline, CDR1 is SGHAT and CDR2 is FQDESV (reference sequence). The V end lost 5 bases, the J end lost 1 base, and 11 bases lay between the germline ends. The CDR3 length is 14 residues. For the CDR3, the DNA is TGTGCCAGCAGCCCCACCCTATCCCAAGAGACCCAGTACTTC. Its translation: CASSPTLSQETQYF.

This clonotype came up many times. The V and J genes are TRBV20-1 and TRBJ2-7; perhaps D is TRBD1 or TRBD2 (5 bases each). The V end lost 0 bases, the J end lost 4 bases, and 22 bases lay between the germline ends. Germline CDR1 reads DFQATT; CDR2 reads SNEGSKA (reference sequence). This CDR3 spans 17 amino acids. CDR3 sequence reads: CSARDVGTPQHGYEQYF. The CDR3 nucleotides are TGCAGTGCTAGAGATGTAGGGACCCCTCAACATGGGTACGAGCAGTACTTC.

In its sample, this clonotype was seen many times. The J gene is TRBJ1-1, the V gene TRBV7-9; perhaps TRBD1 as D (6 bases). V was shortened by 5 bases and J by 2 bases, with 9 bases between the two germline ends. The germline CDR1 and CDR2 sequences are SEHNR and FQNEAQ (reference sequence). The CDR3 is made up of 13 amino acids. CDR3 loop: CASSPQGNTEAFF. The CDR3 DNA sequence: TGTGCCAGCAGCCCACAGGGTAACACTGAAGCTTTCTTT.

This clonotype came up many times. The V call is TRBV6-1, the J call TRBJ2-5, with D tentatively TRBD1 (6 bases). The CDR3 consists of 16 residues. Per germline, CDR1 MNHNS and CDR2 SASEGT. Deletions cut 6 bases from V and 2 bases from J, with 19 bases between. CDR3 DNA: TGTGCCAGCAGCGTCAGGGCCGGGACACCACAAGAGACCCAGTACTTC. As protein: CASSVRAGTPQETQYF.

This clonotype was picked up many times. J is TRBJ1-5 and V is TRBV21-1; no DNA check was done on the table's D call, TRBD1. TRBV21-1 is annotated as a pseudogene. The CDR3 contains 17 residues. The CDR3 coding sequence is TGTGCCAGCAGCAAAAATTGGACAGGGGGAAGCAATCAGCCCCAGCATTTT. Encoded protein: CASSKNWTGGSNQPQHF.

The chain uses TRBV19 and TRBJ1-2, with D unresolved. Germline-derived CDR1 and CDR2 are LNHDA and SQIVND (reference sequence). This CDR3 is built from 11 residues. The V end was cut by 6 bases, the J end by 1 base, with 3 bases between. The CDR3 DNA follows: TGTGCCAGTAGAAATAACTATGGCTACACCTTC. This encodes CASRNNYGYTF.

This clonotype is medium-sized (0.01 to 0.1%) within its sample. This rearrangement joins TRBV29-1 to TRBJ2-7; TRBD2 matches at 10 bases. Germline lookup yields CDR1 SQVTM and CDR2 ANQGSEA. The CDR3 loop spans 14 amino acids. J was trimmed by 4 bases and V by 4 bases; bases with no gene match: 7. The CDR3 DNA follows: TGCAGCGTTGGGGCTAGCGGGAGTCTGTACGAGCAGTACTTC. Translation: CSVGASGSLYEQYF.

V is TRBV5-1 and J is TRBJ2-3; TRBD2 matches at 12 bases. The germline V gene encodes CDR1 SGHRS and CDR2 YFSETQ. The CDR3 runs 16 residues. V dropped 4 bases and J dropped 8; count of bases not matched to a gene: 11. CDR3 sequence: CASSNTLAGGIGTQYF. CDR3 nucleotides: TGCGCCAGCAGCAATACCCTAGCGGGAGGGATTGGTACGCAGTATTTT. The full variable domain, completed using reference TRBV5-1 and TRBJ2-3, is KAGVTQTPRYLIKTRGQQVTLSCSPISGHRSVSWYQQTPGQGLQFLFEYFSETQRNKGNFPGRFSGRQFSNSRSEMNVSTLELGDSALYLCASSNTLAGGIGTQYFGPGTRLTVL.

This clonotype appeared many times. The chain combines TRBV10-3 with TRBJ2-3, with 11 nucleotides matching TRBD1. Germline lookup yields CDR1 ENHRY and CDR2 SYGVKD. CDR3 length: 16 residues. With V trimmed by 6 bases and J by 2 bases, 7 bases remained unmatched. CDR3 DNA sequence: TGTGCCATCAGATCGCGGGACAGGGGGTCCACAGATACGCAGTATTTT. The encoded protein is CAIRSRDRGSTDTQYF.

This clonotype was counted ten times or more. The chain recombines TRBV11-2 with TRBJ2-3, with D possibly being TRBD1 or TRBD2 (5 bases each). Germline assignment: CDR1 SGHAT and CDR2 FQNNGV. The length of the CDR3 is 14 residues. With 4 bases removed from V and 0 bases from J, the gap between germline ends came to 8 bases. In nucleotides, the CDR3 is TGTGCCAGCAGCTCGGGACCGAGCACAGATACGCAGTATTTT. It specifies CASSSGPSTDTQYF.

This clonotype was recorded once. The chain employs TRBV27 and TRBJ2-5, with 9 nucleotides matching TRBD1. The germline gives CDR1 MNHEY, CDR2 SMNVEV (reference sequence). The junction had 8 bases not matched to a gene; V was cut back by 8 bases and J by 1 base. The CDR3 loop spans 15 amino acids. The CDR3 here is CASAANRGPQETQYF. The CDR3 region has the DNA TGTGCCAGCGCCGCAAACAGGGGGCCCCAAGAGACCCAGTACTTC.

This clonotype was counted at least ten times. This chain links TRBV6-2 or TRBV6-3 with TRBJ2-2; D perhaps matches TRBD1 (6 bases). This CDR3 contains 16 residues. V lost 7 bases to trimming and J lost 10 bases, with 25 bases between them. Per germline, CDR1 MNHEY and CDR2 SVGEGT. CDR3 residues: CASKLPGTLGRVELFF. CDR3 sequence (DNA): TGTGCCAGCAAGCTTCCCGGGACACTTGGCCGAGTGGAGCTGTTTTTT.

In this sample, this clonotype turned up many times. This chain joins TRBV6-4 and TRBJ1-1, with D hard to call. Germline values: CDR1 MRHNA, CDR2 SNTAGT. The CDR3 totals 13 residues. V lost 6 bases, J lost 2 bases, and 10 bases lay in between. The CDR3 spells CASSATGNTEAFF. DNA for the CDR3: TGTGCCAGCAGCGCGACGGGAAACACTGAAGCTTTCTTT.

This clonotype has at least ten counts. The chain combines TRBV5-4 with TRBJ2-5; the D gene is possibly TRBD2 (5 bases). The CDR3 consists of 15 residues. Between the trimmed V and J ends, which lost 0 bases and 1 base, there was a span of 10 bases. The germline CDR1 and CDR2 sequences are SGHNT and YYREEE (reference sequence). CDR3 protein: CASSLGGLIQETQYF. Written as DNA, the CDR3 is TGTGCCAGCAGCTTGGGCGGGCTGATCCAAGAGACCCAGTACTTC. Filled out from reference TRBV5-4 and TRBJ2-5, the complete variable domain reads ETGVTQSPTHLIKTRGQQVTLRCSSQSGHNTVSWYQQALGQGPQFIFQYYREEENGRGNFPPRFSGLQFPNYSSELNVNALELDDSALYLCASSLGGLIQETQYFGPGTRLLVL.

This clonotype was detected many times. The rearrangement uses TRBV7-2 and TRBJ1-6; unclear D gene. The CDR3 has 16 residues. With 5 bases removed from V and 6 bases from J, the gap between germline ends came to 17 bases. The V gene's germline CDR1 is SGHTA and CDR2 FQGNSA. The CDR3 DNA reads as TGTGCCAGCAGCCTCGGGAGAGGGCTACCTAATTCACCCCTCCACTTT. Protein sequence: CASSLGRGLPNSPLHF.

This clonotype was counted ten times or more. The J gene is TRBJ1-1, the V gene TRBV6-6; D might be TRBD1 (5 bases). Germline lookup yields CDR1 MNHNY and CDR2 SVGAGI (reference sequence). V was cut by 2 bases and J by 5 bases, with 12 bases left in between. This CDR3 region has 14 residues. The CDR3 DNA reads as TGTGCCAGCAGTTACGCCCGCGGGGGGACTGAAGCTTTCTTT. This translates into CASSYARGGTEAFF.